These 3 T cell receptor beta chains came from one sample sequenced in a study of cytotoxic CD8 clonotypes in ibrutinib-treated CLL. Clones were read by immunoSEQ multiplex PCR, and TCRdb kept only the in-frame ones, dropping some. The sample carries fewer than 300,000 clones, about 72% recorded once. Material: PBMCs, obtained at disease progression, from a patient treated with ibrutinib. All receptors come from a human donor with chronic lymphocytic leukemia.

The chain combines TRBV27 with TRBJ2-7, with TRBD1 matching 10 bases. Germline values: CDR1 MNHEY, CDR2 SMNVEV (reference sequence). The length of the CDR3 is 14 residues. V dropped 6 bases and J dropped 6; count of bases not matched to a gene: 8. CDR3 in DNA: TGTGCCAGCAGGAGGGGACAGGGGCGTGCCGAGCAGTACTTC. This encodes CASRRGQGRAEQYF.

The chain is built from TRBV29-1 and TRBJ2-5, with D unclear. The CDR3 is 14 amino acids. Germline values: CDR1 SQVTM, CDR2 ANQGSEA. Trimming took 5 bases from V and 2 from J, leaving 15 bases between them. The CDR3 nucleotides read TGCAGCGTTCTCCTCCTAGAGACACAAGAGACCCAGTACTTC. This codes for CSVLLLETQETQYF.

The chain links TRBV18 to TRBJ2-2; a possible D gene is TRBD1 (5 bases). The V gene's germline CDR1 is KGHSH and CDR2 LQKENI. The CDR3 has 16 amino acids. Trimming stripped 3 bases from V and 0 bases from J, with 11 bases between. Here the CDR3 DNA reads TGTGCCAGCTCACCGATGACAGCATCGAACACCGGGGAGCTGTTTTTT. It is translated as CASSPMTASNTGELFF.